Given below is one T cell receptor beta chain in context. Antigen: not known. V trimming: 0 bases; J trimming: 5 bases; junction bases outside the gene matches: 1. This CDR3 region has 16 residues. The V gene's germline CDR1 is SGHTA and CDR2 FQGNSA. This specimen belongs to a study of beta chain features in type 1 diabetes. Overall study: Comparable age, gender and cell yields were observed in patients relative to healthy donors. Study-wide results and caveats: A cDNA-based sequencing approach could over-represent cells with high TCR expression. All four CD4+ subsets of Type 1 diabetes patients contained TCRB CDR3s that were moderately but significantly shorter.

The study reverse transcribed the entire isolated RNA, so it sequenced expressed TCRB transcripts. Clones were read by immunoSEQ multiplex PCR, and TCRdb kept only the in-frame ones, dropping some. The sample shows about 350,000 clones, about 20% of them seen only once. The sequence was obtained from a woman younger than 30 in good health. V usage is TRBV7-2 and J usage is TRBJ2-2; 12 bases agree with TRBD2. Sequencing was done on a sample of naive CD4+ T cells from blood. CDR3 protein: CASSLAGTSGTGELFF. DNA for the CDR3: TGTGCCAGCAGCTTAGCAGGGACTAGCGGGACCGGGGAGCTGTTTTTT.